This TCR beta chain appears in the sequencing data of a study of OX40 agonist ivuxolimab in advanced cancers. Study summary: Patients were dosed intravenously with ivuxolimab at 0.01 to 10 mg/kg every 2 weeks.

The method was immunoSEQ multiplex PCR; TCRdb's version includes in-frame clones alone and lacks a portion of them. The sample carries 65,000 to 70,000 clones, about 90% recorded once. The CDR3 totals 14 residues. Germline V lookup: CDR1 SNHLY, CDR2 FYNNEI. Trimming stripped 6 bases from V and 2 bases from J, with 14 bases between. The source was CD4+ or CD8+ T cells sorted from blood, collected in a trial of the OX40 agonist ivuxolimab. V is TRBV2 and J is TRBJ2-7, with D perhaps TRBD2 (6 bases). This TCR was recovered from an adult with an advanced solid tumor such as melanoma, head and neck, liver or kidney cancer. The CDR3 reads CASRRDDAAYEQYF. CDR3 nucleotide sequence: TGTGCCAGCAGGCGGGATGATGCGGCCTACGAGCAGTACTTC.